A single T cell receptor beta chain is shown here with its context. Its antigen is still unknown. These data belong to a study of T cell responses to AZD1222 COVID-19 vaccine. Study-wide points: Two AZD1222 administrations were followed by greater Spike-specific TCR breadth and depth. Females made up more of the donors, who were largely white British, and clonal diversity may have come out too low.

Repertoires were generated with immunoSEQ multiplex PCR, while TCRdb's copy carries only in-frame clones and drops some. In the table there are some 150,000 clones, 88% of which are singletons. Sequencing was performed on peripheral blood, taken on day 0 of MenACWY control vaccination. The receptor was isolated from an adult in good health.

The DNA of the CDR3 is TGTGCCAGCAGTTTATCGGGGGTTGAGACCCAGTACTTC. It codes for CASSLSGVETQYF. This rearrangement joins TRBV28 to TRBJ2-5, with TRBD2 as a possible D gene (6 bases). Trimming cost V 1 base and J 5 bases, with 8 bases left between them. CDR3 length: 13 amino acids. Per germline, CDR1 MDHEN and CDR2 SYDVKM. Based on the CDR3 plus reference TRBV28 and TRBJ2-5, the full variable domain is DVKVTQSSRYLVKRTGEKVFLECVQDMDHENMFWYRQDPGLGLRLIYFSYDVKMKEKGDIPEGYSVSREKKERFSLILESASTNQTSMYLCASSLSGVETQYFGPGTRLLVL.